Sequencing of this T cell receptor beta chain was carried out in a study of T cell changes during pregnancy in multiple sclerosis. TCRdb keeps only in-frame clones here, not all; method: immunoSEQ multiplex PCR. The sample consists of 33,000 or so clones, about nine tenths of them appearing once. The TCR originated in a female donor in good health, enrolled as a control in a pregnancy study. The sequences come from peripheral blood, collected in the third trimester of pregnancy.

CDR3 sequence: CASSSPPGSGSSDTQYF. CDR3 bases: TGTGCCAGCAGCTCTCCCCCTGGTAGCGGGAGCTCAGATACGCAGTATTTT. This chain uses TRBV7-3 with TRBJ2-3; 9 bases line up with TRBD2. V lost 4 bases, J lost 4 bases, and 12 bases stayed unmatched. The CDR3 extends over 17 amino acids. The germline V gene has CDR1 SGHTA and CDR2 FQGTGA.